This T cell receptor beta chain appears in the sequencing data of a study of identical twins. TCRdb re-called the 5' RACE reads through MiXCR, storing one row per CDR3 protein. The sample lists around 490,000 distinct CDR3 sequences, 20% to 25% occurring once. CDR3 length: 13 amino acids. Germline values: CDR1 SGHNT, CDR2 YYREEE (reference sequence). The V and J ends lost 3 bases and 5 bases respectively, with 11 bases between them. This sample also belongs to another study, concerning yellow fever vaccine responses in identical twins.

Sequenced input: CD4+ T cells sorted from blood. The sequence was collected from a woman between 18 and 30 years old in good health. V is TRBV5-4 and J is TRBJ2-5; TRBD1 might be the D (6 bases). The DNA of the CDR3 is TGTGCCAGCAGCTGGGACACGAGGGAGACCCAGTACTTC. Protein product: CASSWDTRETQYF.